A selection of T cell receptor beta chains follows, all from one sample in a study of blood T cell repertoires in COVID-19. The table came from immunoSEQ multiplex PCR; TCRdb's copy has only in-frame clones and leaves some out. This table holds about 190,000 clones, more than 70% found once. Sequenced: peripheral blood. The receptor set was obtained from a human donor in a cohort sampled during active COVID-19. The CDR3 runs from the conserved cysteine through the conserved F or W. Each record gives: J gene, D gene, V gene, CDR3 protein. A D gene is named only where the DNA matches it firmly.

j_gene: TRBJ1-5
d_gene: TRBD1
v_gene: TRBV4-2
CDR3aa: CASSQDFSGTESNQPQHF

j_gene: TRBJ1-1
d_gene: NA
v_gene: TRBV4-1
CDR3aa: CASRRDMNTEAFF

j_gene: TRBJ1-5
d_gene: TRBD1
v_gene: TRBV23-1
CDR3aa: CASSHKTGPYSNQPQHF

j_gene: TRBJ2-1
d_gene: TRBD2
v_gene: TRBV24-1
CDR3aa: CATSDSSGSSYNEQFF

j_gene: TRBJ1-1
d_gene: TRBD1
v_gene: TRBV5-6
CDR3aa: CASSLGQGRRTEAFF

j_gene: TRBJ2-3
d_gene: NA
v_gene: TRBV5-5
CDR3aa: CASSFRTGSTDTQYF

j_gene: TRBJ1-2
d_gene: NA
v_gene: TRBV3-1/TRBV3-2
CDR3aa: CASSFGGQVRGYTF

j_gene: TRBJ1-1
d_gene: NA
v_gene: TRBV30
CDR3aa: CAWSPGGTEAFF

j_gene: TRBJ2-7
d_gene: TRBD2
v_gene: TRBV4-3
CDR3aa: CASSQTSGTLEQYF

j_gene: TRBJ1-1
d_gene: NA
v_gene: TRBV7-2
CDR3aa: CASSLAARNTEAFF

j_gene: TRBJ2-7
d_gene: TRBD1
v_gene: TRBV6-2/TRBV6-3
CDR3aa: CASSYSPGQGYDEQYF

j_gene: TRBJ2-1
d_gene: TRBD2
v_gene: TRBV9
CDR3aa: CASSAGAGAVYNEQFF

j_gene: TRBJ2-1
d_gene: TRBD2
v_gene: TRBV9
CDR3aa: CASSANPPGTSRVNEQFF

j_gene: TRBJ2-5
d_gene: NA
v_gene: TRBV27
CDR3aa: CASSFGGAYQETQYF

j_gene: TRBJ2-2
d_gene: TRBD2
v_gene: TRBV9
CDR3aa: CATGLGAEPNTGELFF

j_gene: TRBJ2-6
d_gene: NA
v_gene: TRBV3-1/TRBV3-2
CDR3aa: CASSQLSPRGGANVLTF

j_gene: TRBJ1-1
d_gene: NA
v_gene: TRBV13
CDR3aa: CASSFQGWNTEAFF

j_gene: TRBJ1-2
d_gene: NA
v_gene: TRBV12-3/TRBV12-4
CDR3aa: CASSSGFGYTF

j_gene: TRBJ2-7
d_gene: TRBD1
v_gene: TRBV7-9
CDR3aa: CASSSGQGDYEQYF

j_gene: TRBJ2-5
d_gene: TRBD2
v_gene: TRBV29-1
CDR3aa: CSGTGTSRETQYF

j_gene: TRBJ1-2
d_gene: NA
v_gene: TRBV20-1
CDR3aa: CSQQGEYGYTF

j_gene: TRBJ2-7
d_gene: NA
v_gene: TRBV11-2
CDR3aa: CASSTLRGGYEQYF

j_gene: TRBJ2-3
d_gene: NA
v_gene: TRBV28
CDR3aa: CASIPSGGTDTQYF

j_gene: TRBJ2-7
d_gene: TRBD2
v_gene: TRBV19
CDR3aa: CASGASGGYEQYF

j_gene: TRBJ1-1
d_gene: TRBD1
v_gene: TRBV28
CDR3aa: CASSFDNSGQGLAFF

j_gene: TRBJ2-3
d_gene: TRBD1
v_gene: TRBV29-1
CDR3aa: CSVRTSGQGGTDTQYF

j_gene: TRBJ1-5
d_gene: NA
v_gene: TRBV24-1
CDR3aa: CATSDSDQPQHF

j_gene: TRBJ2-7
d_gene: NA
v_gene: TRBV7-2
CDR3aa: CASSPTVAASSYEQYF

j_gene: TRBJ2-1
d_gene: TRBD2
v_gene: TRBV2
CDR3aa: CASSIRGGGYNEQFF

j_gene: TRBJ1-4
d_gene: NA
v_gene: TRBV5-1
CDR3aa: CASRASDEKLFF

j_gene: TRBJ1-2
d_gene: TRBD1
v_gene: TRBV5-1
CDR3aa: CASSEQPGQGLYTF

j_gene: TRBJ1-2
d_gene: TRBD1
v_gene: TRBV7-9
CDR3aa: CASSLATNRGPVGYTF

j_gene: TRBJ1-3
d_gene: NA
v_gene: TRBV18
CDR3aa: CASSPQQGTAGNTIYF

j_gene: TRBJ2-2
d_gene: NA
v_gene: TRBV11-2
CDR3aa: CASSLLRTGELFF

j_gene: TRBJ2-3
d_gene: NA
v_gene: TRBV29-1
CDR3aa: CSVEDGGHTDTQYF

j_gene: TRBJ2-5
d_gene: TRBD1
v_gene: TRBV6-1
CDR3aa: CASSEAQGAYETQYF

j_gene: TRBJ2-5
d_gene: TRBD2
v_gene: TRBV7-2
CDR3aa: CASSFRTSGLQETQYF

j_gene: TRBJ2-7
d_gene: TRBD2
v_gene: TRBV4-3
CDR3aa: CASSQTPTSGSDEQYF

j_gene: TRBJ1-2
d_gene: NA
v_gene: TRBV10-1
CDR3aa: CASSKEQRYGYTF

j_gene: TRBJ2-2
d_gene: NA
v_gene: TRBV9
CDR3aa: CASSVASGVAGELFF

j_gene: TRBJ1-1
d_gene: NA
v_gene: TRBV11-3
CDR3aa: CASGTNSLTEAFF

j_gene: TRBJ2-7
d_gene: TRBD2
v_gene: TRBV3-1/TRBV3-2
CDR3aa: CASSQAASGAYEQYF

j_gene: TRBJ2-7
d_gene: TRBD1
v_gene: TRBV4-1
CDR3aa: CASSQTGTGVWEQYF

j_gene: TRBJ1-3
d_gene: TRBD1
v_gene: TRBV27
CDR3aa: CASSPSDRLSSGNTIYF

j_gene: TRBJ2-7
d_gene: TRBD2
v_gene: TRBV10-3
CDR3aa: CASHRGLGVGEQYF

j_gene: TRBJ2-7
d_gene: NA
v_gene: TRBV6-5
CDR3aa: CASKKQVIGYEQYF

j_gene: TRBJ1-2
d_gene: NA
v_gene: TRBV5-4
CDR3aa: CASSLGEGFGGYTF

j_gene: TRBJ2-7
d_gene: TRBD1
v_gene: TRBV4-1
CDR3aa: CASSQDTGTGGFEQYF

j_gene: TRBJ1-2
d_gene: NA
v_gene: TRBV10-3
CDR3aa: CAISSRAINGYTF

j_gene: TRBJ1-5
d_gene: TRBD1
v_gene: TRBV6-2/TRBV6-3
CDR3aa: CASSPRTGKAIEGNQPQHF

j_gene: TRBJ1-1
d_gene: NA
v_gene: TRBV3-1/TRBV3-2
CDR3aa: CASSQEYTGSNTEAFF

j_gene: TRBJ2-7
d_gene: NA
v_gene: TRBV6-5
CDR3aa: CASGQFGEQYF

j_gene: TRBJ2-2
d_gene: TRBD2
v_gene: TRBV10-3
CDR3aa: CAITGTTNTGELFF

j_gene: TRBJ2-7
d_gene: TRBD2
v_gene: TRBV5-1
CDR3aa: CASKAGTSGLTPYEQYF

j_gene: TRBJ2-1
d_gene: TRBD2
v_gene: TRBV6-2/TRBV6-3
CDR3aa: CASSWLAGAVVDEQFF

j_gene: TRBJ2-1
d_gene: TRBD1
v_gene: TRBV9
CDR3aa: CASSRQGAIYNEQFF

j_gene: TRBJ2-1
d_gene: TRBD2
v_gene: TRBV25-1
CDR3aa: CASSESGGGRHNEQFF

j_gene: TRBJ2-7
d_gene: TRBD1
v_gene: TRBV6-1
CDR3aa: CASSEGGQGGEQYF

j_gene: TRBJ1-2
d_gene: TRBD1
v_gene: TRBV6-2/TRBV6-3
CDR3aa: CASSYSSGQIYGYTF

j_gene: TRBJ2-1
d_gene: TRBD2
v_gene: TRBV6-2/TRBV6-3
CDR3aa: CASSYSPPSGVYNEQFF